This T cell receptor (beta chain) is from a study of shared clonotypes between healthy human individuals. Broader study findings: Clonotypes shared by all four sorted-subset donors had higher generation probabilities than non-shared clonotypes.

Both subsets, CD45RA+ naive and CD45RA-negative memory, were split from the CD4+ cells. The germline V gene has CDR1 SEHNR and CDR2 FQNEAQ (reference sequence). V dropped 6 bases and J dropped 7 bases, with 18 bases sitting between them. The CDR3 sequence is 15 residues long. A note on this clone: Its target is not known.

Some clones are missing from TCRdb's copy, which holds only in-frame ones; the method was immunoSEQ multiplex PCR. The sample shows almost 750,000 clones, roughly 72% of them seen only once. V gene TRBV7-9 combines with J gene TRBJ1-4; TRBD1 might be the D (6 bases). The sequence derives from a woman in her thirties in good health. The sample comprised memory CD4+ T cells sorted from blood. Sample subset: CD45RA-negative fraction. CDR3 bases: TGTGCCAGCAGTCCAAATGGACAGTCGAGTGAAAAACTGTTTTTT. This sequence encodes CASSPNGQSSEKLFF.